This TCR beta chain was retrieved from a study of CD8 T cells in ankylosing spondylitis. Researchers built TCR beta libraries using quantitative 5'-RACE with molecular barcodes. Each CDR3 protein gets one entry after TCRdb re-called the 5' RACE reads with MiXCR. The sample shows approximately 400,000 distinct CDR3 sequences, approximately 17% of them seen only once. Germline V gene sequence: CDR1 SGDLS, CDR2 YYNGEE. The V gene lost 4 bases and the J gene lost 3 bases, with 16 bases spanning the gap. This CDR3 is built from 15 residues. This clonotype has only one observation. Its target is unknown. Findings and limits, study-wide: Reports say disease-linked clones showed up significantly more in matched ankylosing spondylitis synovial fluid. A TCR beta motif made of fewer than ten highly homologous variants seemed typical of ankylosing spondylitis blood. Earlier literature documents some of the motif variants in reactive arthritis synovial fluid and blood.

This receptor was identified in a male donor with ankylosing spondylitis. The sequenced sample was blood, either unsorted or a sorted T cell fraction (not recorded which). The rearrangement uses TRBV9 and TRBJ1-1; a weak D match, TRBD1 (6 bases). CDR3 sequence: CASSPLGGPDTEAFF. DNA of the CDR3: TGTGCCAGCAGCCCCTTGGGGGGGCCGGACACTGAAGCTTTCTTT.